A selection of T cell receptor beta chains follows, all from one sample in a study of control samples from healthy donors and cancer patients. Data came from immunoSEQ multiplex PCR; TCRdb stores just in-frame clones and leaves some out. The sample has 20,000 to 25,000 clones; approximately 80% are singletons. The material sequenced was PBMCs. The receptors were gathered from a man aged 55 to 70 with colorectal cancer. Both conserved end residues are trimmed from each CDR3. The size entry is marked missing in some rows and otherwise reads once, few, many or a size class.

v_call: TRBV7-2; clone_size: once; cdr3_aa: ASSSRLRNTEAF
v_call: TRBV25-1; clone_size: NA; cdr3_aa: ASVSTGVNSPLH
v_call: TRBV30; clone_size: NA; cdr3_aa: AWRGGAYNSPLH
v_call: TRBV5-1; clone_size: NA; cdr3_aa: ASSLELAGSNSPLH
v_call: TRBV18; clone_size: NA; cdr3_aa: ASSPITGKNTEAF
v_call: TRBV9; clone_size: NA; cdr3_aa: ASSVEGLGGYT
v_call: TRBV20-1; clone_size: NA; cdr3_aa: SASSGTQPQH
v_call: TRBV27; clone_size: NA; cdr3_aa: ASSLAGGELF
v_call: TRBV5-4; clone_size: NA; cdr3_aa: ASSPGGVKDTQY
v_call: TRBV11-2; clone_size: NA; cdr3_aa: ASSLRQGLGTEAF
v_call: TRBV7-2; clone_size: NA; cdr3_aa: ASSFQSGGETQY
v_call: TRBV5-4; clone_size: few; cdr3_aa: ASSFTGGLLSNQPQH
v_call: TRBV5-1; clone_size: NA; cdr3_aa: ASSRTGRGNTEAF
v_call: TRBV6-5; clone_size: NA; cdr3_aa: ASSPLGGSGELF
v_call: TRBV25-1; clone_size: NA; cdr3_aa: ASSEQGRYTEAF
v_call: TRBV11-3; clone_size: NA; cdr3_aa: ASSRQGASGGWGEQF
v_call: TRBV7-9; clone_size: NA; cdr3_aa: ASWGPGTGELF
v_call: TRBV27; clone_size: NA; cdr3_aa: ASSLGGTAIGTGAF
v_call: TRBV18; clone_size: NA; cdr3_aa: ASSPGTGGRTEAF
v_call: TRBV25-1; clone_size: NA; cdr3_aa: ASQAGGYGGYEQY
v_call: TRBV19; clone_size: NA; cdr3_aa: ASSLGQGGTPLH
v_call: TRBV5-1; clone_size: NA; cdr3_aa: ASSVGQGSAGELF
v_call: TRBV7-2; clone_size: NA; cdr3_aa: ASSLVAGVLYEQY
v_call: TRBV20-1; clone_size: few; cdr3_aa: SASISMNTEAF
v_call: TRBV5-1; clone_size: NA; cdr3_aa: ASSDGGGRTNEKLF
v_call: TRBV20-1; clone_size: NA; cdr3_aa: SARVAFEAF
v_call: TRBV29-1; clone_size: once; cdr3_aa: SVMTGRTEAF
v_call: TRBV7-9; clone_size: NA; cdr3_aa: ASSIAGGSNTGELF
v_call: TRBV18; clone_size: NA; cdr3_aa: ASSPVGVDGYT
v_call: TRBV9; clone_size: NA; cdr3_aa: ASSVAGTPYNEQF
v_call: TRBV5-1; clone_size: NA; cdr3_aa: ASSRDSQNTEAF
v_call: TRBV28; clone_size: NA; cdr3_aa: ASSGIGQGATEAF
v_call: TRBV19; clone_size: NA; cdr3_aa: ASSRRISLGNTIY
v_call: TRBV6-6; clone_size: few; cdr3_aa: ASIAGWSSTDTQY
v_call: TRBV5-1; clone_size: NA; cdr3_aa: ASSFSGIGNTEAF